Presented here are 22 T cell receptor beta chains from one specimen sequenced in a study of blood T cell repertoires in COVID-19. Here immunoSEQ multiplex PCR was the method, and the copy in TCRdb shows in-frame clones only, minus some. Seen here are 200,000 to 250,000 clones, about 89% observed once, and the top ten hold 6.5%. The sequencing input was peripheral blood. The receptor set was obtained from a man between 60 and 75 years old who had recovered from COVID-19.

The table lists this clone with a count of one. The chain combines TRBV19 with TRBJ2-1, with 7 nucleotides matching TRBD2. The germline CDR1 and CDR2 sequences are LNHDA and SQIVND (reference sequence). The CDR3 sequence is 17 residues long. V lost 2 bases, J lost 1 base, and 8 bases stayed unmatched. CDR3 nucleotides: TGTGCCAGTAGTATAAGCGGGACGAAGGGATCCTACAATGAGCAGTTCTTC. Protein sequence: CASSISGTKGSYNEQFF.

The genes are TRBV5-1 and TRBJ1-4, with 8 bases lining up with TRBD1. Germline V gene lookup returns CDR1 SGHRS and CDR2 YFSETQ. Trimming cost V 3 bases and J 8 bases; bases outside gene matches: 9. The CDR3 has 15 residues. In DNA form, the CDR3 reads TGCGCCAGCAGCTCGACAGGGGTCGCGGGGGAAAAACTGTTTTTT. Translation: CASSSTGVAGEKLFF.

The chain has TRBV3-1 (or the pseudogene TRBV3-2) and TRBJ2-1, with unresolved D. The CDR3 covers 15 residues. The V end was cut by 3 bases, the J end by 1 base, with 10 bases between. Germline CDR1 and CDR2: LGHDT and YNNKEL (reference sequence). CDR3 bases: TGTGCCAGCAGCCAGTCCTACCAATCCTACAATGAGCAGTTCTTC. Translated: CASSQSYQSYNEQFF.

CDR3 coding DNA: TGTGCCAGCAGTCCCTGGGACAGGCCGGGAACTGAAGCTTTCTTT. Its protein product is CASSPWDRPGTEAFF. This chain connects TRBV28 to TRBJ1-1; 8 nucleotides align to TRBD1. The CDR3 totals 15 residues. The junction had 10 bases not matched to a gene; V was cut back by 5 bases and J by 5 bases. The germline V gene has CDR1 MDHEN and CDR2 SYDVKM.

The V gene is TRBV19, the J gene TRBJ1-2; 7 bases are shared with TRBD1. CDR1 is LNHDA and CDR2 is SQIVND in the germline V gene (reference sequence). The CDR3 length is 15 residues. The junction had 8 bases not matched to a gene; V was cut back by 1 base and J by 6 bases. CDR3: CASSIAAGQSNGYTF. CDR3 sequence (DNA): TGTGCCAGTAGTATAGCTGCGGGACAGTCGAATGGCTACACCTTC.

This clone was seen more than once but under ten times. The chain links TRBV19 to TRBJ1-2; 8 bases line up with TRBD1. V trimming: 5 bases; J trimming: 8 bases; junction bases outside the gene matches: 13. Germline CDR1 LNHDA, CDR2 SQIVND (reference sequence). CDR3 size: 15 residues. CDR3 bases: TGTGCCAGTAGTTCCGGGACAGGTCAACTGGGAGGCTACACCTTC. It encodes CASSSGTGQLGGYTF.

The chain carries TRBV29-1 and TRBJ2-7, with 8 bases aligning to TRBD1. Germline CDR1 reads SQVTM; CDR2 reads ANQGSEA. This CDR3 has 13 residues. Trimming cost V 6 bases and J 7 bases; bases outside gene matches: 11. The CDR3: CSVGTGTGREQYF. CDR3 nucleotides: TGCAGCGTGGGGACAGGAACGGGTCGAGAGCAGTACTTC.

V usage is TRBV5-4 and J usage is TRBJ2-3, with 7 bases matching TRBD2. V lost 4 bases, J lost 4 bases, and 12 bases stayed unmatched. CDR3 size: 16 residues. CDR1 and CDR2 (germline): SGHNT, YYREEE (reference sequence). As DNA, the CDR3 is TGTGCCAGCAGCCTACGTTTTATGGGGAGGGCAGATACGCAGTATTTT. Amino acids: CASSLRFMGRADTQYF.

The rearrangement uses TRBV7-3 and TRBJ2-5; tentative D call: TRBD1 (5 bases). Germline CDR1 SGHTA, CDR2 FQGTGA. The germline V and J ends were trimmed by 2 bases and 2 bases, with 6 bases remaining between them. The CDR3 extends over 13 amino acids. The CDR3 region has the DNA TGTGCCAGCAGCTTAGACAGACAAGAGACCCAGTACTTC. It is translated as CASSLDRQETQYF.

The V and J genes are TRBV9 and TRBJ1-2, with TRBD1 matching 10 bases. The CDR3 runs 14 residues. The V gene end was trimmed by 4 bases and the J gene end by 8 bases; junction bases not matched to a gene: 8. The V gene's germline CDR1 is SGDLS and CDR2 YYNGEE. The DNA for the CDR3 is TGTGCCAGCAGCCCGCAGACAGGGGGCAGGGGCTACACCTTC. Protein product: CASSPQTGGRGYTF.

The chain recombines TRBV18 with TRBJ2-6; unclear D gene. Germline V gene data show CDR1 as KGHSH and CDR2 as LQKENI. CDR3 length equals 18 residues. V lost 3 bases and J 4 bases, leaving 19 bases between the germline ends. CDR3 in amino acids: CASSPELLRSFGANVLTF. The CDR3 DNA reads TGTGCCAGCTCACCGGAGTTGCTCCGATCTTTCGGGGCCAACGTCCTGACTTTC.

The chain uses TRBV7-2 and TRBJ2-7; 9 positions match TRBD2. The CDR3 has 14 residues. Germline trimming cut 1 base from V and 9 bases from J; bases unmatched to any gene: 7. CDR1 and CDR2 (germline): SGHTA, FQGNSA. This CDR3 is CASSLGTSETAQYF. The CDR3, as DNA: TGTGCCAGCAGCTTAGGGACTAGCGAAACCGCGCAGTACTTC.

Here the CDR3 reads CASRQPGGRGTDTQYF. The CDR3 region has the DNA TGTGCCAGCAGGCAACCCGGGGGGAGGGGTACAGATACGCAGTATTTT. The chain carries TRBV7-2 and TRBJ2-3; 7 bases fit TRBD2. The CDR3 extends over 16 amino acids. CDR1 is SGHTA and CDR2 is FQGNSA in the germline V gene. V lost 6 bases and J lost 3; bases outside the gene matches: 12. The variable domain in full, with the rest retrieved from reference TRBV7-2 and TRBJ2-3, is GAGVSQSPSNKVTEKGKDVELRCDPISGHTALYWYRQSLGQGLEFLIYFQGNSAPDKSGLPSDRFSAERTGGSVSTLTIQRTQQEDSAVYLCASRQPGGRGTDTQYFGPGTRLTVL.

The DNA for the CDR3 is TGTGCCAGTAGTCAAGCGGTGGCAGAGACCCAGTACTTC. Residues: CASSQAVAETQYF. The gene calls are TRBV19 and TRBJ2-5; possibly TRBD2 for D (5 bases). V gave up 5 bases and J gave up 4 bases, with 11 bases separating them. The CDR3 extends over 13 amino acids. Germline CDR1 is LNHDA and CDR2 is SQIVND (reference sequence).

This chain joins TRBV19 and TRBJ2-2; perhaps TRBD1 as D (6 bases). The CDR3 contains 15 residues. The germline CDR1 and CDR2 sequences are LNHDA and SQIVND (reference sequence). V lost 8 bases, J lost 4 bases, and 17 bases lay in between. The CDR3 loop reads CASARAGESTGELFF. For the CDR3, the DNA is TGTGCCAGTGCAAGGGCAGGGGAAAGCACCGGGGAGCTGTTTTTT.

The gene calls are TRBV7-9 and TRBJ2-7, with D perhaps matching TRBD1 (5 bases). Germline V gives CDR1 SEHNR, CDR2 FQNEAQ (reference sequence). This CDR3 spans 13 amino acids. Between the trimmed V and J ends, which lost 2 bases and 2 bases, there was a span of 7 bases. The CDR3 DNA is TGTGCCAGCAGCTTACAGGGTGCCTACGAGCAGTACTTC. It codes for CASSLQGAYEQYF.

V usage is TRBV7-3 and J usage is TRBJ2-1; a weak D match, TRBD1 (5 bases). CDR1 is SGHTA, CDR2 FQGTGA, per germline. With 1 base removed from V and 1 base from J, the gap between germline ends came to 8 bases. The CDR3 is made up of 15 amino acids. The chain's CDR3 is CASSLIQGSYNEQFF. CDR3 coding DNA: TGTGCCAGCAGCTTAATTCAGGGATCCTACAATGAGCAGTTCTTC.

The rearrangement joins TRBV2 to TRBJ1-5; 9 bases line up with TRBD1. V lost 8 bases, J lost 6 bases, and 11 bases stayed unmatched. The CDR3 is 15 residues long. CDR1 and CDR2 (germline): SNHLY, FYNNEI. This CDR3 is CASSLQGQGSQPQHF. CDR3 sequence (DNA): TGTGCCAGCTCACTCCAAGGACAGGGGTCTCAGCCCCAGCATTTT.

This chain connects TRBV10-3 to TRBJ1-2; D unclear. The V gene lost 2 bases and the J gene lost 8 bases, with 9 bases spanning the gap. CDR1 is ENHRY, CDR2 SYGVKD, per germline. The CDR3 spans 12 residues. The CDR3 nucleotides read TGTGCCATCAGTGAGGGAACGGGAGGCTACACCTTC. Translation gives CAISEGTGGYTF.

The chain is built from TRBV21-1 and TRBJ1-1; the listed D gene, TRBD1, was not tested against the DNA. TRBV21-1 is recorded as a pseudogene. This CDR3 is built from 16 residues. This CDR3 is CASSTCSRDREPEAFF. DNA for the CDR3: TGTGCCAGCAGCACCTGCTCTAGGGACAGGGAGCCTGAAGCTTTCTTT.

A few counts support this clone. The chain combines TRBV5-1 with TRBJ1-4; D is possibly TRBD1 (5 bases). The CDR3 length is 15 residues. Germline-derived CDR1 and CDR2 are SGHRS and YFSETQ. V was pared by 0 bases and J by 1 base, with 7 bases between. Here the CDR3 DNA reads TGCGCCAGCAGCTTGGACGGGGGAACTAATGAAAAACTGTTTTTT. It codes for CASSLDGGTNEKLFF.

The rearrangement uses TRBV18 and TRBJ2-2; D remains ambiguous. Per the germline V gene, CDR1 is KGHSH and CDR2 is LQKENI. Trimming removed 2 bases at V and 6 bases at J, with 7 bases between. The CDR3 sequence is 13 residues long. This CDR3 is CASSPGTAGELFF. In nucleotides, the CDR3 is TGTGCCAGCTCACCAGGAACAGCCGGGGAGCTGTTTTTT. Based on the CDR3 plus reference TRBV18 and TRBJ2-2, the full variable domain is NAGVMQNPRHLVRRRGQEARLRCSPMKGHSHVYWYRQLPEEGLKFMVYLQKENIIDESGMPKERFSAEFPKEGPSILRIQQVVRGDSAAYFCASSPGTAGELFFGEGSRLTVL.